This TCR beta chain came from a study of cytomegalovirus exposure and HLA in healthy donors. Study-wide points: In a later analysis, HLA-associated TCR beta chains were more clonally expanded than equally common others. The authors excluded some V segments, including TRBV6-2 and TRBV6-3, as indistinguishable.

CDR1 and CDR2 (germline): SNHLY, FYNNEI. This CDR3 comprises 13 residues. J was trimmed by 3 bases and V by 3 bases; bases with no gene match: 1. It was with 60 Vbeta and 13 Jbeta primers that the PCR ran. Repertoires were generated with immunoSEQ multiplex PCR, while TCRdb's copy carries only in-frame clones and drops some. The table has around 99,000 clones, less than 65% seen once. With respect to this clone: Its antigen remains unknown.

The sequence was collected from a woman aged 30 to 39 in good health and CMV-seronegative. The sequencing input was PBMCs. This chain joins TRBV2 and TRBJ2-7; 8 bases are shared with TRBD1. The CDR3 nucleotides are TGTGCCAGCAGTGAGGACAGGGACTACGAGCAGTACTTC. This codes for CASSEDRDYEQYF.